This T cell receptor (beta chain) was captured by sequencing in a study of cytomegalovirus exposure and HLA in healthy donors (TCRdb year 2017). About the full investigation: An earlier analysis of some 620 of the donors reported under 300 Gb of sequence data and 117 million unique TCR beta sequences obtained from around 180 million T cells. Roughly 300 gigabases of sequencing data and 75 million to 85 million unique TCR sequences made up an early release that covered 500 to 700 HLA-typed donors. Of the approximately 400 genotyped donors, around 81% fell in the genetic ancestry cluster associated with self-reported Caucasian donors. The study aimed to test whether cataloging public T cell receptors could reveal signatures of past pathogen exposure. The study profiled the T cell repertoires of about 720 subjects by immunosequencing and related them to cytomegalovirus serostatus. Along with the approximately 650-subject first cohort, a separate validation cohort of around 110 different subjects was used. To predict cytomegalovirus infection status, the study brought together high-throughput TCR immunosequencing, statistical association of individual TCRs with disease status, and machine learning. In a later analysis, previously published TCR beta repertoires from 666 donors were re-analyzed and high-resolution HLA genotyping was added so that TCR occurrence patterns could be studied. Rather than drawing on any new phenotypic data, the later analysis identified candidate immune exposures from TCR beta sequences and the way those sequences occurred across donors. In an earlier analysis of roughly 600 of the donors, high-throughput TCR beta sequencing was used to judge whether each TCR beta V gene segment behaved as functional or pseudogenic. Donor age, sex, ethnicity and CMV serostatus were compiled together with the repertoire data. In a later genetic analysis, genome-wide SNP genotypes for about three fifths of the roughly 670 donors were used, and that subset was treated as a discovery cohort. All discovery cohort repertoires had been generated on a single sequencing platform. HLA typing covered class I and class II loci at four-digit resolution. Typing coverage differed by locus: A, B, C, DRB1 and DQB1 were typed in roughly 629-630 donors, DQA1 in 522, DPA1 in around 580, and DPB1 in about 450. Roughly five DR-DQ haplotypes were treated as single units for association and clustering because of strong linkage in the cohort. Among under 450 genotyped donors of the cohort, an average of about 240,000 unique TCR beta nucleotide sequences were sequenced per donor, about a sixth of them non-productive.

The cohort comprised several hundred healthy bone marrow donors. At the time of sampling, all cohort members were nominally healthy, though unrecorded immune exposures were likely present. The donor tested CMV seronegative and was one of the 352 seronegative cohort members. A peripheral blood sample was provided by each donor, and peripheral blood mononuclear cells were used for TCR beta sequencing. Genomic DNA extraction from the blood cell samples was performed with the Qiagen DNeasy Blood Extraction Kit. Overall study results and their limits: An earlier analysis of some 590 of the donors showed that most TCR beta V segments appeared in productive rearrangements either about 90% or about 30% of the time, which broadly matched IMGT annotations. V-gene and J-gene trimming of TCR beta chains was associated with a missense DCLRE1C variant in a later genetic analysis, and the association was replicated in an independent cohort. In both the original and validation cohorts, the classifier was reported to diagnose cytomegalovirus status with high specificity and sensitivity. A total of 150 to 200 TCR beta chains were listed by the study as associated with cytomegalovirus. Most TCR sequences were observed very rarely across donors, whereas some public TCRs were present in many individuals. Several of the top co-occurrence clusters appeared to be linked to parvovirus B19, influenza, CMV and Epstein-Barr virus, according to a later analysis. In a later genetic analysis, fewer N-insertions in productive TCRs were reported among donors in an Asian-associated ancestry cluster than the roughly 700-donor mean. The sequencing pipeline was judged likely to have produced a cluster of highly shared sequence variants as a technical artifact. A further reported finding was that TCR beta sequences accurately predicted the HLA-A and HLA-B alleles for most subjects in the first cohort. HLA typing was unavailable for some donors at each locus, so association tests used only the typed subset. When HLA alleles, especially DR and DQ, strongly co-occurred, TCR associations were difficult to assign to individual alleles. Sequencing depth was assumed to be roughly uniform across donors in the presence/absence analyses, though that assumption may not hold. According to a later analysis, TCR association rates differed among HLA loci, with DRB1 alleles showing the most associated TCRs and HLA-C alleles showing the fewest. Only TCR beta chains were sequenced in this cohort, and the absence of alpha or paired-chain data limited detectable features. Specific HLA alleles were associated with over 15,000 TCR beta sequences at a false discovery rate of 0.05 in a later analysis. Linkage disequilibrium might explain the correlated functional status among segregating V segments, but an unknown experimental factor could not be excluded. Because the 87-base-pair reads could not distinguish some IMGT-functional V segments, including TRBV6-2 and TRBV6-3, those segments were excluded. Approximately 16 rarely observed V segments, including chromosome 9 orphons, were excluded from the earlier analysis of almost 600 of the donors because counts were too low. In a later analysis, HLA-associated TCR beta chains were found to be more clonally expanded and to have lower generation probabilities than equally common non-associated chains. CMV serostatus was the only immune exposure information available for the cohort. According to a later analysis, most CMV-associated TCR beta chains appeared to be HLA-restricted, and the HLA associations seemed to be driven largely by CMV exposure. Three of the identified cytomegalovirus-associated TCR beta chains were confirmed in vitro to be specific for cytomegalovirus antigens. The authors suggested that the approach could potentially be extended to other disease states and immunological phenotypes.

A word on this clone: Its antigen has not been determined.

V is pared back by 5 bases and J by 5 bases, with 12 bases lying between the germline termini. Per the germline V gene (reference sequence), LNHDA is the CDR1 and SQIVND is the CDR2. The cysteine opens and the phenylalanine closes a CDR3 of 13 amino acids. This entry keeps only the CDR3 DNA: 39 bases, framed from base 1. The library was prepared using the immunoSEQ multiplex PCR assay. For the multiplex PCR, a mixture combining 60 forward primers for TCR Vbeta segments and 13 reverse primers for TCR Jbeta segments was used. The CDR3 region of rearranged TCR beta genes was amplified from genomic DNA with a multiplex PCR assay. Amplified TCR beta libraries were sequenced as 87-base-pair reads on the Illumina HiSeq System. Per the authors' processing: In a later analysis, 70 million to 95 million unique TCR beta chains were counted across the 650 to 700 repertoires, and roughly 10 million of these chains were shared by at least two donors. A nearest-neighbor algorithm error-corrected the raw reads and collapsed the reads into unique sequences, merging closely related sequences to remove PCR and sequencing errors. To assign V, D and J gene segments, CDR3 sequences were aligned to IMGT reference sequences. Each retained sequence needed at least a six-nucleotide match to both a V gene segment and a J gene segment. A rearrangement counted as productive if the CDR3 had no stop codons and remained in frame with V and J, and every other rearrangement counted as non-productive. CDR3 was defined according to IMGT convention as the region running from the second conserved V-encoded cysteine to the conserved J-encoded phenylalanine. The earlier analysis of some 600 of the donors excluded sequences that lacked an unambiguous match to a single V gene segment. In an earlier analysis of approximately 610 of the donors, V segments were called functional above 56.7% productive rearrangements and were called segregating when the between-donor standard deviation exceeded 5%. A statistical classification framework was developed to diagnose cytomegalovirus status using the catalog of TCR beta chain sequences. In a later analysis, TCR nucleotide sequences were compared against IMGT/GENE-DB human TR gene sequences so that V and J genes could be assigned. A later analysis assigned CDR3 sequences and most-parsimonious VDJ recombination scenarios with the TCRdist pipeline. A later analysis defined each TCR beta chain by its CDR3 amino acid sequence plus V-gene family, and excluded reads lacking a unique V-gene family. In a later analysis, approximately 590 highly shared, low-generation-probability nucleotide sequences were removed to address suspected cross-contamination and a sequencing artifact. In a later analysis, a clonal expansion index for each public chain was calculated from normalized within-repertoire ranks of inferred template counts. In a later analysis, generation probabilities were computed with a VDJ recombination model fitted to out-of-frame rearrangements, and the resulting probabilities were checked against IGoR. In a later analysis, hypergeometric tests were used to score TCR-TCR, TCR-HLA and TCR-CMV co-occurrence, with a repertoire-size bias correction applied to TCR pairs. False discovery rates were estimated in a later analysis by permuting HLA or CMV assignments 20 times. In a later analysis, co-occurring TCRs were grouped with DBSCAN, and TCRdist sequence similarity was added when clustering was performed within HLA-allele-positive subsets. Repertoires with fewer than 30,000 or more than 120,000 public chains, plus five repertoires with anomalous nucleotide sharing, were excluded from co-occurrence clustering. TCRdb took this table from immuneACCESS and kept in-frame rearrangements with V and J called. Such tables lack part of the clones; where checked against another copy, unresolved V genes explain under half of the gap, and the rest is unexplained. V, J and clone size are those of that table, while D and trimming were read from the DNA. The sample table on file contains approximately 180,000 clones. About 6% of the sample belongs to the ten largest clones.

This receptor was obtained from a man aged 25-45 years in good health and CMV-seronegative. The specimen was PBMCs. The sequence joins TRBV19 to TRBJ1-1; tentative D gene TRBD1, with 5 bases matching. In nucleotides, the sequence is TGTGCCAGTAGTCGCCGGGGGATAACTGAAGCTTTCTTT. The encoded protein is CASSRRGITEAFF.